The 11 T cell receptor beta chains presented below share a single source sample, sequenced in a study of radiotherapy plus CTLA-4 blockade in lung cancer. The protocol was immunoSEQ multiplex PCR, while the TCRdb copy is restricted to in-frame clones and leaves out a portion. The sample includes 85,000 to 130,000 clones, around 85% of them seen just once. This specimen consisted of peripheral blood, obtained from a patient treated with radiotherapy plus ipilimumab. These receptor sequences come from a human donor with non-small cell lung cancer that progressed on radiotherapy plus ipilimumab. Some clones in this sample may be carry-over from other donors' samples.

The CDR3 sequence: CASSYLDNTDTQYF. The DNA of the CDR3 is TGTGCCAGCAGTTACTTGGACAACACAGATACGCAGTATTTT. The J gene is TRBJ2-3, the V gene TRBV6-5; possibly TRBD1 for D (5 bases). CDR1 and CDR2 (germline): MNHEY, SVGAGI. The CDR3 extends over 14 amino acids. The germline V and J ends were trimmed by 1 base and 2 bases, with 7 bases remaining between them.

The V gene is TRBV5-8, the J gene TRBJ1-5; D gene unclear. CDR1 and CDR2 (germline): SGHTS, YDEGEE. The CDR3 totals 16 residues. The V end lost 3 bases, the J end lost 0 bases, and 13 bases lay between the germline ends. The CDR3 loop is CASSSVSRYSNQPQHF. The CDR3 region has the DNA TGTGCCAGCAGCTCTGTCTCACGGTATAGCAATCAGCCCCAGCATTTT.

The rearrangement links TRBV4-2 to TRBJ2-5; 7 bases are shared with TRBD1. Germline CDR1 reads LGHNA; CDR2 reads YNFKEQ. J gave up 3 bases and V 3 bases, and 10 bases lay outside the gene matches. This CDR3 region has 16 residues. The CDR3 region is CASSQPQGGPKETQYF. Here the CDR3 DNA reads TGTGCCAGCAGCCAGCCCCAAGGGGGCCCTAAAGAGACCCAGTACTTC.

The CDR3 coding sequence is TGTGCCAGCAGTTCCTTCGACAGGGGAAAGGTCGAGCAGTACTTC. It yields the protein CASSSFDRGKVEQYF. The chain couples TRBV28 to TRBJ2-7; 8 bases match TRBD1. The CDR3 has 15 residues. V lost 4 bases and J lost 6; bases outside the gene matches: 11. Germline loops: CDR1 MDHEN, CDR2 SYDVKM.

V usage is TRBV6-6 and J usage is TRBJ1-2; weak D call: TRBD1 (5 bases). The germline CDR1 and CDR2 sequences are MNHNY and SVGAGI (reference sequence). V was pared by 5 bases and J by 4 bases, with 20 bases between. This CDR3 has 16 amino acids. CDR3 nucleotides: TGTGCCAGCAGTAAATCGGCCGGGACCTTTTCCTATGGCTACACCTTC. It translates to CASSKSAGTFSYGYTF.

The chain recombines TRBV5-4 with TRBJ1-5; D ambiguous. Germline CDR1 reads SGHNT; CDR2 reads YYREEE (reference sequence). The CDR3 is 12 residues long. The V gene lost 0 bases and the J gene lost 6 bases, with 4 bases spanning the gap. CDR3 DNA sequence: TGTGCCAGCAGCTTGGATGCTCAGCCCCAGCATTTT. Its translation: CASSLDAQPQHF.

This sequence joins TRBV7-2 and TRBJ1-1; D uncertain. Germline V gene lookup returns CDR1 SGHTA and CDR2 FQGNSA. The germline V and J ends were trimmed by 1 base and 11 bases, with 14 bases remaining between them. The CDR3 runs 13 residues. DNA for the CDR3: TGTGCCAGCAGCTTAGGCACTCCGATAGGGGCTTTCTTT. This gives the protein CASSLGTPIGAFF.

This clone occurred once. V and J are TRBV7-9 and TRBJ1-4; weak D call: TRBD1 (6 bases). CDR1 is SEHNR and CDR2 is FQNEAQ in the germline V gene (reference sequence). V lost 9 bases, J lost 6 bases, and 17 bases lay in between. This CDR3 spans 14 amino acids. This CDR3 reads CASNRAGVDEKLFF. For the CDR3, the DNA is TGTGCCAGTAACAGGGCGGGAGTAGATGAAAAACTGTTTTTT.

This clone turned up a few times. The DNA for the CDR3 is TGCGCCAGCAGCCAGGGGCGGTTCACAGATACGCAGTATTTT. Protein sequence: CASSQGRFTDTQYF. This chain joins TRBV4-1 and TRBJ2-3; D may be TRBD1 (5 bases). V lost 3 bases, J lost 2 bases, and 9 bases lay in between. The CDR3 is 14 residues long. Germline V gene lookup returns CDR1 MGHRA and CDR2 YSYEKL.

V gene TRBV11-1 combines with J gene TRBJ1-3; D remains unclear. The CDR3 has 14 amino acids. Per germline, CDR1 SGHAT and CDR2 FQDESV (reference sequence). Trimming left V 5 bases short and J 4 bases short, with 12 bases between. This CDR3 is CASSLSQSGNTIYF. In DNA form, the CDR3 reads TGTGCCAGCAGCCTGAGCCAGTCCGGAAACACCATATATTTT.

This rearrangement joins TRBV10-3 to TRBJ2-7; D is unclear. Trimming shortened V by 0 bases and J by 2 bases, and 8 bases separated the two germline ends. Looked up from germline, CDR1 is ENHRY and CDR2 is SYGVKD. This CDR3 is built from 14 residues. CDR3 in DNA: TGTGCCATCAGTGAGTCTGGGCGAACCTACGAGCAGTACTTC. This gives the protein CAISESGRTYEQYF.